The clone carrying this TCR beta chain has at least ten counts. The junction departs from germline at one end; a sequencing error may be responsible. RNA transcripts served as template for amplifying TCR beta CDR3 sequences. First-round RT-PCR relied on HTBI primers, and a second-round multiplex PCR came next. TCRdb re-derived calls from the multiplex PCR reads in MiXCR, one entry per CDR3 protein. The sample includes about 210,000 distinct CDR3 sequences, less than 30% of them seen just once. CDR1 LNHDA and CDR2 SQIVND come from the germline V gene (reference sequence). This CDR3 region has 18 residues. The sample comes from a study of Graves' ophthalmopathy and Graves' hyperthyroidism.

The sequencing input was peripheral blood. The V call is TRBV19, the J call TRBJ1-5; 12 bases match TRBD1. This sequence was found in a man between 50 and 59 years old with Graves' ophthalmopathy. The DNA for the CDR3 is TGTGCCAGTAGTAGCCGGGACAGGGGGCGCTTTAGCCATCAGCCCCAGCATTTT. The encoded protein is CASSSRDRGRFSHQPQHF.